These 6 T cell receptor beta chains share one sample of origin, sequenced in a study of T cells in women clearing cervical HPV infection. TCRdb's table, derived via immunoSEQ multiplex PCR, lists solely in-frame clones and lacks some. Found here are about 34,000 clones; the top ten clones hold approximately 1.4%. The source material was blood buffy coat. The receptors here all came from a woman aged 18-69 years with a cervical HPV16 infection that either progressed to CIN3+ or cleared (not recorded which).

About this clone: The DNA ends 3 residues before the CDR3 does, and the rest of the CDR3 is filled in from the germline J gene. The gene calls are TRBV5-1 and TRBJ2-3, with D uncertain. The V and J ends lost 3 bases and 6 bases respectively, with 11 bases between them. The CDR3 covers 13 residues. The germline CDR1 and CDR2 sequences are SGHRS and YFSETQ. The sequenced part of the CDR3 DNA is TGCGCCAGCAGCTCGCCAAGGGTGGATACG. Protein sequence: CASSSPRVDT. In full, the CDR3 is CASSSPRVDTQYF. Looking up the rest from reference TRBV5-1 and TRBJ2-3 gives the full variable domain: KAGVTQTPRYLIKTRGQQVTLSCSPISGHRSVSWYQQTPGQGLQFLFEYFSETQRNKGNFPGRFSGRQFSNSRSEMNVSTLELGDSALYLCASSSPRVDTQYFGPGTRLTVL.

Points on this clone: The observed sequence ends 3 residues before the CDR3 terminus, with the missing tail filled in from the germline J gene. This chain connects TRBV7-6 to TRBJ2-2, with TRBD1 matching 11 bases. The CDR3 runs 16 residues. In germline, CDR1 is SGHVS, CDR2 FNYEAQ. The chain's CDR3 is CASSLRTGGLKEKLFF. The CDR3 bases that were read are TGTGCCAGCAGCCTTCGGACAGGGGGCTTAAAGGAAAAG.

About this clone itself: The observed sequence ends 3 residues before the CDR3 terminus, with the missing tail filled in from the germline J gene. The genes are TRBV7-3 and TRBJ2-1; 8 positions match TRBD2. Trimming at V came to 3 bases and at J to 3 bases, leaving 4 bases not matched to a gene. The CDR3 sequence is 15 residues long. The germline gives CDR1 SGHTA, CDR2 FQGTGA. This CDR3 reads CASSLGLVNYNEQFF. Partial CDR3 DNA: TGTGCCAGCAGCTTGGGACTAGTTAACTACAATGAG.

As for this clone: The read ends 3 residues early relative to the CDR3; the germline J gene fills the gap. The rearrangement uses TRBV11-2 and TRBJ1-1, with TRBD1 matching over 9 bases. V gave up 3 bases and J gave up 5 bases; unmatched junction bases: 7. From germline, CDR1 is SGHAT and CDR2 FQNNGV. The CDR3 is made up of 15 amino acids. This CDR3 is CASSLATGGKTEAFF. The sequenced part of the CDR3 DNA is TGTGCCAGCAGCTTGGCGACAGGGGGTAAGACTGAA.

The sequenced part of the CDR3 DNA is TGCAGTGCTAGACTCCGCGGCGCTGACAGGGGGAAATCTTTGGCCTATGGC. It encodes CSARLRGADRGKSLAYG. The entire CDR3 reads CSARLRGADRGKSLAYGYTF. The rearrangement uses TRBV20-1 and TRBJ1-2; 9 bases are a match to TRBD1. The CDR3 end is not reached by the read, which stops 3 residues before it; the germline J gene fills it in. CDR1 and CDR2 from the germline V gene are DFQATT and SNEGSKA (reference sequence). The V segment lost 2 bases and the J segment 4 bases; nucleotides outside the gene matches: 23. There are 20 residues in the CDR3.

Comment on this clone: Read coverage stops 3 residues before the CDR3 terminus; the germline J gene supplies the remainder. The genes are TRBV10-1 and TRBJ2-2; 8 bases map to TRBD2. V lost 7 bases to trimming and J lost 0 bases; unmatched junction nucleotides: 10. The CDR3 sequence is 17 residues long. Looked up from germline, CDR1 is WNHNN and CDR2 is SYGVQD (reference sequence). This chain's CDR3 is CASNFLAGRTNTGELFF. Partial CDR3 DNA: TGCGCCAGCAATTTTTTAGCGGGGAGAACGAACACCGGGGAG.